This T cell receptor beta chain originates from a study of post-analysis software for immune sequencing data. About the research overall: The cohort encompassed relapsing-remitting, secondary progressive and progressive-relapsing multiple sclerosis disease courses.

To note about this clonotype: The target antigen is unknown.

Findings and limits, study-wide: There were four or five TRBV segments more frequent in patients than controls, and TRBV5-6, TRBV5-1 and TRBV20-1 were among them. Normalized Chao1 diversity was significantly lower in multiple sclerosis patients than in controls.

The CDR3 is made up of 18 amino acids. Trimming removed 7 bases at V and 1 base at J, with 22 bases between. Germline CDR1 reads MNHNS; CDR2 reads SASEGT. The TCR beta cDNA libraries contained unique molecular identifiers. Each batch of about 0.95 to 10 million T cells produced hundreds of thousands of cDNA molecules. MiXCR was run by TCRdb on the PCR reads, yielding one entry per CDR3 protein. The sample has hundreds of thousands of distinct CDR3 sequences, 30% seen once. This clonotype was obtained from a girl between 5 and 17 years old with multiple sclerosis. The chain is built from TRBV6-1 and TRBJ2-2; a weak D match, TRBD1 (5 bases). Sample: blood. In nucleotides, the CDR3 is TGTGCCAGCAACCCCAGGGCGATCTATAGTTTGAACACCGGGGAGCTGTTTTTT. Translation: CASNPRAIYSLNTGELFF.